These T cell receptor beta chains were read from a single sample in a study of post-analysis software for immune sequencing data. Each CDR3 protein gets one entry after TCRdb re-called the PCR reads with MiXCR. The sample has some 800,000 distinct CDR3 sequences, just over 45% seen once. Specimen: blood. All receptors come from a girl aged 10-17 years with multiple sclerosis. The CDR3 runs from the conserved cysteine through the conserved F or W. The D gene is left open where the match is weak. Not every row has a clone size; where given, it reads once, few, many or a size class.

CDR3aa,CDR3nt,d_gene,abundance,j_gene,v_gene
CASSQGPLGEAFF,TGTGCCAGCAGCCAGGGGCCACTTGGGGAGGCTTTCTTT,.,.,TRBJ1-1,TRBV11-3
CASSSGGADYGYTF,TGTGCCAGCAGTTCAGGGGGCGCGGACTATGGCTACACCTTC,TRBD1,.,TRBJ1-2,TRBV27
CASREADSSNYGYTF,TGTGCCAGCAGGGAGGCGGACAGTTCTAACTATGGCTACACCTTC,.,.,TRBJ1-2,TRBV6-5
CASSQSTGTHRYEQYF,TGTGCCAGCAGCCAATCAACCGGGACCCACCGCTACGAGCAGTACTTC,.,.,TRBJ2-7,TRBV3-1
CASSRAGGLDTQYF,TGTGCCAGCAGCCGAGCGGGAGGTTTAGATACGCAGTATTTT,TRBD2,.,TRBJ2-3,TRBV7-3
CASSRTGGTNSPLHF,TGCGCCAGCAGTAGAACAGGGGGCACTAATTCACCCCTCCACTTT,TRBD1,.,TRBJ1-6,TRBV5-1
CSARGWAGVDEQFF,TGCAGTGCTAGGGGCTGGGCGGGAGTGGATGAGCAGTTCTTC,TRBD2,.,TRBJ2-1,TRBV20-1
CASSSLDVGEQYF,TGTGCCAGCTCATCGCTGGATGTTGGCGAGCAGTACTTC,.,.,TRBJ2-7,TRBV18
CASSLGVLTGELFF,TGTGCCAGCAGCTTGGGAGTTCTAACCGGGGAGCTGTTTTTT,.,.,TRBJ2-2,TRBV9
CATTTDLNYGYTF,TGTGCCACCACGACAGACTTGAACTATGGCTACACCTTC,.,few,TRBJ1-2,TRBV6-6
CASSLAPKTGAPYGYTF,TGTGCCAGCAGCTTAGCCCCAAAGACAGGGGCGCCCTATGGCTACACCTTC,TRBD1,.,TRBJ1-2,TRBV7-9
CASSSGLAEITDTQYF,TGTGCCAGCAGCTCCGGGCTAGCGGAGATCACAGATACGCAGTATTTT,TRBD2,few,TRBJ2-3,TRBV7-9
CASSLSGGYIYNSPLHF,TGTGCCAGCAGTTTATCTGGCGGCTATATTTATAATTCACCCCTCCACTTT,.,.,TRBJ1-6,TRBV27
CAISSMAGGSTDTQYF,TGTGCCATCAGTTCGATGGCGGGAGGGAGCACAGATACGCAGTATTTT,TRBD2,.,TRBJ2-3,TRBV10-3
CASSFLRQGDNTDTQYF,TGTGCCAGCAGTTTCCTTCGACAGGGTGATAACACAGATACGCAGTATTTT,TRBD1,.,TRBJ2-3,TRBV28
CSARNRTYEQFF,TGCAGTGCTAGGAACAGGACCTACGAGCAGTTCTTC,.,.,TRBJ2-1,TRBV20-1
CASRRDRRGYGYTF,TGTGCCAGCAGACGGGACAGGCGGGGCTATGGCTACACCTTC,TRBD1,few,TRBJ1-2,TRBV27
CASSRWASQETQYF,TGTGCCAGCAGTCGATGGGCGTCTCAAGAGACCCAGTACTTC,.,.,TRBJ2-5,TRBV6-5
CSVAPLAGGADTQYF,TGCAGCGTGGCCCCACTAGCGGGAGGCGCGGATACGCAGTATTTT,TRBD2,.,TRBJ2-3,TRBV29-1
CASRPRAYNEQYF,TGTGCCAGCAGGCCTCGGGCTTACAATGAGCAGTACTTC,.,.,TRBJ2-7,TRBV12-3/TRBV12-4
CASSLAPAHEQYF,TGTGCCAGCAGCTTAGCCCCCGCCCACGAGCAGTACTTC,.,.,TRBJ2-7,TRBV7-3
CASRWLAGADEQFF,TGTGCCAGCAGGTGGCTAGCGGGAGCCGATGAGCAGTTCTTC,TRBD2,many,TRBJ2-1,TRBV6-5
CATGGQGSTGELFF,TGTGCCACCGGGGGACAGGGATCTACCGGGGAGCTGTTTTTT,TRBD1,.,TRBJ2-2,TRBV30
CASSPIGTEDGYTF,TGTGCCAGCAGCCCCATCGGGACAGAGGATGGCTACACCTTC,TRBD1,.,TRBJ1-2,TRBV5-6
CSATRHRASGMNEQFF,TGCAGTGCTACACGCCACCGGGCTAGCGGTATGAATGAGCAGTTCTTC,TRBD2,.,TRBJ2-1,TRBV20-1
CASSLDRGSEQYF,TGTGCCAGCAGCTTAGACAGGGGCAGCGAGCAGTACTTC,TRBD1,.,TRBJ2-7,TRBV7-9
CASSSRRAEQFF,TGTGCCAGCAGTTCGAGGCGCGCTGAGCAGTTCTTC,.,few,TRBJ2-1,TRBV12-3/TRBV12-4
CASSKDRAYEQYF,TGTGCCAGCAGTAAAGACAGGGCCTACGAGCAGTACTTC,TRBD1,.,TRBJ2-7,TRBV6-1
CAISDSLAGPGETQYF,TGTGCCATCAGTGATTCCCTAGCGGGGCCCGGGGAGACCCAGTACTTC,TRBD2,.,TRBJ2-5,TRBV10-3
CSARGQQETQYF,TGCAGTGCTAGAGGTCAGCAAGAGACCCAGTACTTC,.,few,TRBJ2-5,TRBV20-1
CASSFGTVDEQFF,TGTGCCAGCAGCTTTGGGACAGTAGATGAGCAGTTCTTC,TRBD1,few,TRBJ2-1,TRBV5-6
CASSRDRGRQYF,TGTGCCAGCAGCCGGGACCGTGGAAGGCAGTACTTC,.,few,TRBJ2-7,TRBV7-9
CASSGQQGISYEQYF,TGCGCCAGCAGCGGGCAACAGGGAATATCCTACGAGCAGTACTTC,.,.,TRBJ2-7,TRBV5-1
CASSSVARPNTEAFF,TGTGCCAGCAGCTCCGTGGCCAGGCCGAACACTGAAGCTTTCTTT,.,.,TRBJ1-1,TRBV7-8
CASSPSDRSPPHF,TGTGCCAGCAGTCCTAGCGACCGTTCACCCCCCCACTTT,.,few,TRBJ1-6,TRBV27
CTVPSREEVFF,TGCACGGTGCCCTCGCGGGAGGAAGTGTTCTTC,TRBD2,.,TRBJ2-1,TRBV20-1
CSVGSSGNTGELFF,TGCAGCGTTGGGTCTAGCGGGAACACCGGGGAGCTGTTTTTT,TRBD2,.,TRBJ2-2,TRBV29-1
CASSPGTFEPYEQYF,TGCGCCAGCAGCCCGGGGACGTTTGAACCCTACGAGCAGTACTTC,.,few,TRBJ2-7,TRBV5-1
CASSQESLAGRSYEQYF,TGTGCCAGCAGCCAAGAAAGCCTAGCGGGAAGGTCGTACGAGCAGTACTTC,TRBD2,few,TRBJ2-7,TRBV3-1
CASRSINNEQFF,TGTGCCAGCAGATCAATAAACAATGAGCAGTTCTTC,.,.,TRBJ2-1,TRBV7-2
CSARDWDREPPYEQYF,TGCAGTGCTAGAGATTGGGACAGGGAACCTCCCTACGAGCAGTACTTC,TRBD1,few,TRBJ2-7,TRBV20-1
CATSALQGRGNEQFF,TGTGCCACCAGCGCCCTACAGGGAAGAGGCAATGAGCAGTTCTTC,.,.,TRBJ2-1,TRBV24-1
CASSQADRNDYEQFF,TGTGCCAGCAGCCAAGCCGACCGGAACGACTATGAGCAGTTCTTC,.,.,TRBJ2-1,TRBV4-2
CSVEPVLRGTEAFF,TGCAGCGTTGAGCCAGTCCTTCGAGGGACTGAAGCTTTCTTT,.,once,TRBJ1-1,TRBV29-1
CASSEPGQPNEKLFF,TGTGCCAGCAGCGAACCGGGACAGCCCAATGAAAAACTGTTTTTT,TRBD1,.,TRBJ1-4,TRBV7-9
CASSLHHATTQETQYF,TGCGCCAGCAGCTTACACCATGCCACTACCCAAGAGACCCAGTACTTC,.,.,TRBJ2-5,TRBV5-1
CASSLLRVSGANVLTF,TGTGCCAGCAGCTTGCTTCGTGTCTCTGGGGCCAACGTCCTGACTTTC,.,.,TRBJ2-6,TRBV5-6
CASSRQTSYEQYF,TGTGCCAGTAGTAGGCAGACGAGTTACGAGCAGTACTTC,.,.,TRBJ2-7,TRBV19
CASSPPRLESPLHF,TGTGCCAGCAGCCCACCCCGATTGGAGTCACCCCTCCACTTT,.,few,TRBJ1-6,TRBV7-9
CSVGGYRGRSSETQYF,TGCAGCGTTGGGGGGTACAGGGGGCGTTCTTCAGAGACCCAGTACTTC,TRBD1,.,TRBJ2-5,TRBV29-1
CASSQGTSGQQETQYF,TGTGCCAGCAGCCAAGGAACTAGCGGGCAACAAGAGACCCAGTACTTC,TRBD2,.,TRBJ2-5,TRBV3-1